This T cell receptor beta chain is from a study of molecular identifiers for immune sequencing clone quantification. Previously reported methods and listed TCR primers produced the bulk TCR libraries. TCRdb ran MiXCR on the PCR reads and lists one entry per CDR3 protein. The data show approximately 680,000 distinct CDR3 sequences, roughly 27% seen once. Findings and limits, study-wide: Under 1% of molecules in naive cells, but over 98% of effector molecules, belonged to clones above 20 RNA copies. Researchers reportedly could pick up spiked Jurkat TCR RNA from one cell mixed into approximately 1 million naive cells. With a barcode shared among identical TCR molecules, highly expanded clone sizes could be underestimated.

This clonotype was counted many times. Its target is unknown. Sequenced: naive CD8+ T cells from blood, with Jurkat cell RNA spiked in. Specified subset: FACS-sorted CD8+CD4-CCR7+CD45RA+ naive T cells. The TCR sequence derives from a human donor in good health. Some libraries in this study had Jurkat cell RNA spiked in.

The CDR3 DNA sequence: TGTGCCTGGAAGGAGGTCCAGGGACCTTACGAGCAGTACTTC. Its translation: CAWKEVQGPYEQYF. The chain combines TRBV30 with TRBJ2-7, with D tentatively TRBD1 or TRBD2 (5 bases each). Germline lookup yields CDR1 GTSNPN and CDR2 SVGIG (reference sequence). The CDR3 is made up of 14 amino acids. Trimming pared 4 bases from V and 4 bases from J, leaving 17 bases between.